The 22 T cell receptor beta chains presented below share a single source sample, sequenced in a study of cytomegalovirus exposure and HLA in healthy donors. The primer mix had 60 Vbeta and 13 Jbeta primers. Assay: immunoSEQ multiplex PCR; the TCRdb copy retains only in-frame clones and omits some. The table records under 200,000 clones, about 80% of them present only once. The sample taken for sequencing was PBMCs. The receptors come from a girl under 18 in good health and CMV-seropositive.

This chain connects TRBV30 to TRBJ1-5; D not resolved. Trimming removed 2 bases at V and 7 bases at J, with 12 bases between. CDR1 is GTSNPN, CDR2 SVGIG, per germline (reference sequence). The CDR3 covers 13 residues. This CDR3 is CAWSNGVGQPQHF. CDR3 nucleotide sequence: TGTGCCTGGAGTAACGGGGTTGGGCAGCCCCAGCATTTT.

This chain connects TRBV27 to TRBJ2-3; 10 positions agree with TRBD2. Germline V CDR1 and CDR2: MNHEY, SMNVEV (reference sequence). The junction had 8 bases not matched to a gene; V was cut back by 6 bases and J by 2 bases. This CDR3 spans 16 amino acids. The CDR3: CASSRLAGGPTDTQYF. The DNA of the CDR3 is TGTGCCAGCAGCCGACTAGCGGGCGGACCCACAGATACGCAGTATTTT.

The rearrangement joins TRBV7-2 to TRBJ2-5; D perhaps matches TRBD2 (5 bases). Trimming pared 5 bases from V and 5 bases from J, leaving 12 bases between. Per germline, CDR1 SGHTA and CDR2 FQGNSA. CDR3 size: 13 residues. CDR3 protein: CASSRWTRETQYF. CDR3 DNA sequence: TGTGCCAGCAGCCGATGGACTCGGGAGACCCAGTACTTC. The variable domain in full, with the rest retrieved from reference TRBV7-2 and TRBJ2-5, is GAGVSQSPSNKVTEKGKDVELRCDPISGHTALYWYRQSLGQGLEFLIYFQGNSAPDKSGLPSDRFSAERTGGSVSTLTIQRTQQEDSAVYLCASSRWTRETQYFGPGTRLLVL.

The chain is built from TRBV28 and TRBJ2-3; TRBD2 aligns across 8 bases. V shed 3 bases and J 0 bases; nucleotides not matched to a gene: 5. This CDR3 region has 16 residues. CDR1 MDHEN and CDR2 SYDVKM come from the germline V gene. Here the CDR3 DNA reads TGTGCCAGCAGTTTCCAGCGGGAGTGGAGCACAGATACGCAGTATTTT. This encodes CASSFQREWSTDTQYF. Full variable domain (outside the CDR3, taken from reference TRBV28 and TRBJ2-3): DVKVTQSSRYLVKRTGEKVFLECVQDMDHENMFWYRQDPGLGLRLIYFSYDVKMKEKGDIPEGYSVSREKKERFSLILESASTNQTSMYLCASSFQREWSTDTQYFGPGTRLTVL.

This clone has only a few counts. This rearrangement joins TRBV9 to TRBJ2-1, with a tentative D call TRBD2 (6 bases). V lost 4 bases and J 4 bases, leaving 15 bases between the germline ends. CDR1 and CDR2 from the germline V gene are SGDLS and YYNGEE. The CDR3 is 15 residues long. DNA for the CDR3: TGTGCCAGCAGCAAGGACTACCCTACTTACAATGAGCAGTTCTTC. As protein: CASSKDYPTYNEQFF.

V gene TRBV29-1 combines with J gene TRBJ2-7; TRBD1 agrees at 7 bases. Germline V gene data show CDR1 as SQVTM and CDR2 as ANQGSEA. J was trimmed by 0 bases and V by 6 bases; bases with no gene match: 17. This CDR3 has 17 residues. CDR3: CSVLGDRKKPGSYEQYF. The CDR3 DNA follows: TGCAGCGTCCTAGGGGACAGAAAAAAGCCAGGCTCCTACGAGCAGTACTTC.

Here the CDR3 reads CASSRTGFTPGRAATNEKLFF. The CDR3 region has the DNA TGTGCCAGTAGTCGGACAGGGTTCACCCCGGGGCGAGCGGCAACTAATGAAAAACTGTTTTTT. The V and J genes are TRBV19 and TRBJ1-4; 8 nucleotides align to TRBD1. CDR3 size: 21 residues. Germline V gene data show CDR1 as LNHDA and CDR2 as SQIVND (reference sequence). The V and J ends lost 5 bases and 0 bases, in that order; junction bases with no gene match: 20.

CDR3 DNA sequence: TGTGCCAGCAGCTTTAACGGGGGAGGTACTGAAGCTTTCTTT. It encodes CASSFNGGGTEAFF. The chain is built from TRBV7-3 and TRBJ1-1, with D possibly being TRBD1 (5 bases). Between the trimmed V and J ends, which lost 3 bases and 5 bases, there was a span of 13 bases. Germline CDR1 SGHTA, CDR2 FQGTGA. The CDR3 has 14 residues.

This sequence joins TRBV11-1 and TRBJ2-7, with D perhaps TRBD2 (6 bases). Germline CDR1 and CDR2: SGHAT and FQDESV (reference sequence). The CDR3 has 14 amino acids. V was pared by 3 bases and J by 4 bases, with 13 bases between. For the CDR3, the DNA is TGTGCCAGCAGCTTCGGGGACGGGGGATACGAGCAGTACTTC. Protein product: CASSFGDGGYEQYF.

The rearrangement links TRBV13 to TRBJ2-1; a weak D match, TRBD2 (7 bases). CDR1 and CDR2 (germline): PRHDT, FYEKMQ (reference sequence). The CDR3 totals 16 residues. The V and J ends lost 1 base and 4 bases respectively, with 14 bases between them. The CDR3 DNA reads TGTGCCAGCAGCTTAGTGTGGGGGGGGCATTACAATGAGCAGTTCTTC. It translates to CASSLVWGGHYNEQFF. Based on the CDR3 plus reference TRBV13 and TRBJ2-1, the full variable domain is AAGVIQSPRHLIKEKRETATLKCYPIPRHDTVYWYQQGPGQDPQFLISFYEKMQSDKGSIPDRFSAQQFSDYHSELNMSSLELGDSALYFCASSLVWGGHYNEQFFGPGTRLTVL.

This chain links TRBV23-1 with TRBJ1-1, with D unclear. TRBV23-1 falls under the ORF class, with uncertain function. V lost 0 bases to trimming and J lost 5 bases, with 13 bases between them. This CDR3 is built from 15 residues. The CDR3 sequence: CASSQSKARGTEAFF. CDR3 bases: TGCGCCAGCAGTCAATCGAAAGCCCGGGGAACTGAAGCTTTCTTT.

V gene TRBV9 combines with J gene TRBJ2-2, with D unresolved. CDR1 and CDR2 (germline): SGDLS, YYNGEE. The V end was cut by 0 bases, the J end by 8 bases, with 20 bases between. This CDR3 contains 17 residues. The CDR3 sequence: CASSVVENSGGSGELFF. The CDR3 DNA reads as TGTGCCAGCAGCGTAGTGGAAAATTCCGGCGGTTCGGGGGAGCTGTTTTTT.

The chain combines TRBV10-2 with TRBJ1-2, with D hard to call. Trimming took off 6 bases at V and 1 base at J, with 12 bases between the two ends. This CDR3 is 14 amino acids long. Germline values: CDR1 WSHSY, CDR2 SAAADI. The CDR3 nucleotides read TGCGCCAGCAGGGCGGCAGACGATAACTATGGCTACACCTTC. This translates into CASRAADDNYGYTF.

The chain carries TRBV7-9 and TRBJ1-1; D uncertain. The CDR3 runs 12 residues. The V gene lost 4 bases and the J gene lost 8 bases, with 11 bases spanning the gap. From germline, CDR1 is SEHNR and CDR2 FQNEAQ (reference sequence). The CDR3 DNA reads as TGTGCCAGCAGCTCGTGGGAGGAGGAAGCTTTCTTT. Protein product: CASSSWEEEAFF.

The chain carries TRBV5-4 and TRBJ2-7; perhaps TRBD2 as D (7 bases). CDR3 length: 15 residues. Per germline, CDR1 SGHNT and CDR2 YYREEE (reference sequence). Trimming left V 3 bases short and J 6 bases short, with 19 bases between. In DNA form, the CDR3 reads TGTGCCAGCAGCTACACCGGACTAGAGGGGGGCGAGCAGTACTTC. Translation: CASSYTGLEGGEQYF.

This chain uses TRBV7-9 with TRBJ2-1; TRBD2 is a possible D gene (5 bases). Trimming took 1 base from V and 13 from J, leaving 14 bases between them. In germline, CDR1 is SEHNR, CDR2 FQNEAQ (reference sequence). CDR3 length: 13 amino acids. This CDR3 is CASSLEARAKQFF. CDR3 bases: TGTGCCAGCAGCTTAGAAGCGAGGGCTAAACAGTTCTTC.

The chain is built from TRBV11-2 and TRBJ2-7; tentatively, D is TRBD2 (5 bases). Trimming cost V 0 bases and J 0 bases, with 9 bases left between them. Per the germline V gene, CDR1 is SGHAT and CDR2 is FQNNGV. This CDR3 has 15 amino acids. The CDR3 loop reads CASSLESGPSYEQYF. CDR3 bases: TGTGCCAGCAGCTTAGAGAGCGGACCCTCCTACGAGCAGTACTTC.

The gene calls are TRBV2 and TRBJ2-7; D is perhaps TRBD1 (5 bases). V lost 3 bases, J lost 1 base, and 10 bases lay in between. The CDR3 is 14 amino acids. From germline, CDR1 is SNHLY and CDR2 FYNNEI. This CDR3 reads CASSEPTVSYEQYF. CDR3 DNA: TGTGCCAGCAGTGAGCCGACAGTGTCCTACGAGCAGTACTTC.

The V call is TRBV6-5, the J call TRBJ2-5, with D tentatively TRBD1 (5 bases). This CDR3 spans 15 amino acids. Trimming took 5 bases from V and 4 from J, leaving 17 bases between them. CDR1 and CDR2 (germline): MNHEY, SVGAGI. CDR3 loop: CASSLGTSGAETQYF. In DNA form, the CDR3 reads TGTGCCAGCAGTCTCGGTACTTCTGGGGCAGAGACCCAGTACTTC.

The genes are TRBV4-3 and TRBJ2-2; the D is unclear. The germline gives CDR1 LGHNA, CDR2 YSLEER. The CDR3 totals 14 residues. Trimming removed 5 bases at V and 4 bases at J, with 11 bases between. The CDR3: CASSTAIVTGELFF. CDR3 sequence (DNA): TGCGCCAGCAGCACAGCTATAGTCACCGGGGAGCTGTTTTTT.

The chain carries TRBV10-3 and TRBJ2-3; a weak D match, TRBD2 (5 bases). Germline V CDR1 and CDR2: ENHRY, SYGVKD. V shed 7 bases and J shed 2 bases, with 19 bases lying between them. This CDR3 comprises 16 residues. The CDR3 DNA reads TGTGCCATCAAGAGTCCCCCCGGGGTGTCCACAGATACGCAGTATTTT. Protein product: CAIKSPPGVSTDTQYF.

The CDR3 loop reads CASSFLGVDEQFF. The CDR3 DNA sequence: TGTGCCAGCAGTTTCCTGGGAGTCGATGAGCAGTTCTTC. V is TRBV27 and J is TRBJ2-1; tentative D call: TRBD2 (5 bases). Trimming removed 3 bases at V and 8 bases at J, with 11 bases between. CDR3 length equals 13 residues. CDR1 is MNHEY and CDR2 is SMNVEV in the germline V gene (reference sequence).